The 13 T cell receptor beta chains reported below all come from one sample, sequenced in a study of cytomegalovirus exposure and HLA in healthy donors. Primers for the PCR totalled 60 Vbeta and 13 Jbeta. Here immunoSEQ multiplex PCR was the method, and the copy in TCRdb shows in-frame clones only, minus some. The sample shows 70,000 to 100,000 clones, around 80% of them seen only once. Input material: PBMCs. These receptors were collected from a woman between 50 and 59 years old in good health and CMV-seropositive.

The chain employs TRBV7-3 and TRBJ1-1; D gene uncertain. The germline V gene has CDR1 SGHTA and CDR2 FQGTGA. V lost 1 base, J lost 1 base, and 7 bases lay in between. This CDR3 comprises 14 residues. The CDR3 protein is CASSLIGKNTEAFF. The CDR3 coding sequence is TGTGCCAGCAGCTTAATCGGGAAGAACACTGAAGCTTTCTTT. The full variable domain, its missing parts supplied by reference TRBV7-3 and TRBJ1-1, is GAGVSQTPSNKVTEKGKYVELRCDPISGHTALYWYRQSLGQGPEFLIYFQGTGAADDSGLPNDRFFAVRPEGSVSTLKIQRTERGDSAVYLCASSLIGKNTEAFFGQGTRLTVV.

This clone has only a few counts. The CDR3 loop reads CASRRTASYEQYF. In DNA form, the CDR3 reads TGTGCCAGCCGTCGGACAGCCTCCTACGAGCAGTACTTC. The gene calls are TRBV27 and TRBJ2-7; tentative D call: TRBD1 (6 bases). Germline loops: CDR1 MNHEY, CDR2 SMNVEV (reference sequence). There are 13 residues in the CDR3. V was pared by 8 bases and J by 0 bases, with 11 bases between.

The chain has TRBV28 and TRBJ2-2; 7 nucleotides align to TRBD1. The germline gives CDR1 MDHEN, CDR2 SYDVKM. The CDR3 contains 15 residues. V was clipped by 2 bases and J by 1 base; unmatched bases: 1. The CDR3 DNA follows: TGTGCCAGCAGTTTACGACAGGGGAACACCGGGGAGCTGTTTTTT. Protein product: CASSLRQGNTGELFF. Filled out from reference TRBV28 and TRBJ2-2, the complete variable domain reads DVKVTQSSRYLVKRTGEKVFLECVQDMDHENMFWYRQDPGLGLRLIYFSYDVKMKEKGDIPEGYSVSREKKERFSLILESASTNQTSMYLCASSLRQGNTGELFFGEGSRLTVL.

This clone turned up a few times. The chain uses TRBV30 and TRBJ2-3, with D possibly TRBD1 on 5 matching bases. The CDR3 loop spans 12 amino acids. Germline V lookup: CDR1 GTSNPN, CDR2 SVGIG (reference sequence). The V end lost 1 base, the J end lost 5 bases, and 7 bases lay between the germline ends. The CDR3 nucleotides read TGTGCCTGGAGTGCGACAGAAGATACGCAGTATTTT. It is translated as CAWSATEDTQYF.

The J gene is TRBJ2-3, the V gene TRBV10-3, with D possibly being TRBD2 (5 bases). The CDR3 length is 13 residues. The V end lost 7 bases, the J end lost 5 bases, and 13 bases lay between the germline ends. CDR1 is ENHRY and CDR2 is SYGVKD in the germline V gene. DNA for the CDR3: TGTGCCATCATGCAGGACTCGGGAGATACGCAGTATTTT. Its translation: CAIMQDSGDTQYF.

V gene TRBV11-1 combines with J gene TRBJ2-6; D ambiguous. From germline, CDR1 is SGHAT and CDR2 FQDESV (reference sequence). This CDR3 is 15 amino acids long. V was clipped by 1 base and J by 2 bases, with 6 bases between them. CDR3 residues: CASSLGQAGANVLTF. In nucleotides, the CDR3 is TGTGCCAGCAGCTTAGGGCAGGCTGGGGCCAACGTCCTGACTTTC.

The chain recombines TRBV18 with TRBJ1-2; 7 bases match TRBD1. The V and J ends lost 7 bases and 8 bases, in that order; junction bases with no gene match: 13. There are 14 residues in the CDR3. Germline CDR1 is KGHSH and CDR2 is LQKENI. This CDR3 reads CASFKTTGEEGYTF. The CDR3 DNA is TGTGCCAGCTTTAAAACTACAGGGGAGGAAGGCTACACCTTC. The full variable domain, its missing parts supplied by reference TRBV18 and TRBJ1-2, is NAGVMQNPRHLVRRRGQEARLRCSPMKGHSHVYWYRQLPEEGLKFMVYLQKENIIDESGMPKERFSAEFPKEGPSILRIQQVVRGDSAAYFCASFKTTGEEGYTFGSGTRLTVV.

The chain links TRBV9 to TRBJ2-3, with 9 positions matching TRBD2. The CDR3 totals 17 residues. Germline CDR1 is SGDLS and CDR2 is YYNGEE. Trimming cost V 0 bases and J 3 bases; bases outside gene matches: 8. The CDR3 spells CASSVGAGGTLTDTQYF. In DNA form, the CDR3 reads TGTGCCAGCAGCGTAGGGGCGGGGGGGACTTTAACAGATACGCAGTATTTT.

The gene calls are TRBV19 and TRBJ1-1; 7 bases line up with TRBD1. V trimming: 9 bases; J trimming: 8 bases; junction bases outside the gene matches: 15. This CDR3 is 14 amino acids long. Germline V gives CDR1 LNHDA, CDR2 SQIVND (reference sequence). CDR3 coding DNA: TGTGCCAGCGCAAGATTAGGGACAGCCAGCGAAGCTTTCTTT. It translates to CASARLGTASEAFF.

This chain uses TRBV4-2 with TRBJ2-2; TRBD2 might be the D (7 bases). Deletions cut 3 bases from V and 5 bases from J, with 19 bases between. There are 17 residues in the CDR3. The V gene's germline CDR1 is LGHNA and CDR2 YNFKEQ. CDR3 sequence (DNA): TGTGCCAGCAGCCAGAGTGTGGGGCGGGGGCGGACCGGGGAGCTGTTTTTT. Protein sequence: CASSQSVGRGRTGELFF.

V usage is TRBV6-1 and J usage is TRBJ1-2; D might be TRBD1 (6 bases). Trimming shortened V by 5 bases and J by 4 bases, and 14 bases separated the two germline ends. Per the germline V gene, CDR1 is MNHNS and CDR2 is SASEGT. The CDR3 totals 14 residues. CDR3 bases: TGTGCCAGCAGTCGGAGGGGAGGGGGCTATGGCTACACCTTC. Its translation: CASSRRGGGYGYTF.

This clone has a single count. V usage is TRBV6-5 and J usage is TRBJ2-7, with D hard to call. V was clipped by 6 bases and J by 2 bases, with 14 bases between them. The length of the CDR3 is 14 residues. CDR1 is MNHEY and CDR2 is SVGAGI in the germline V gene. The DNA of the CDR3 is TGTGCCAGCAGGAACTCCAGGTCAGCCTACGAGCAGTACTTC. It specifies CASRNSRSAYEQYF.

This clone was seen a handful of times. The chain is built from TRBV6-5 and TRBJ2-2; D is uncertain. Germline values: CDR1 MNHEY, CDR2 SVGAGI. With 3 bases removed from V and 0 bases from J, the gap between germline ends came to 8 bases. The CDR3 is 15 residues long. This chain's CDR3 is CASSYSASNTGELFF. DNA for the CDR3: TGTGCCAGCAGTTATTCAGCGTCGAACACCGGGGAGCTGTTTTTT.